This T cell receptor (beta chain) was obtained from a study of blood T cell repertoires in COVID-19. For the study at large: Material from acute and convalescent COVID-19 was sourced from the United States, Italy and Spain. T cells, B-cell-depleted T cells, or PBMCs provided the cDNA or gDNA that served as material.

V dropped 0 bases and J dropped 0 bases, with 7 bases sitting between them. Per the germline V gene, CDR1 is SGDLS and CDR2 is YYNGEE. This CDR3 has 15 residues. In the authors' workflow: Amplification of reference gene primers was used by the study to estimate nucleated cell counts. The assay was immunoSEQ multiplex PCR, and TCRdb's table has in-frame clones only and misses some. That table furnishes V, J and clone size, whereas the DNA furnished D and trimming. The sample records 70,000 or so clones, approximately 86% being singletons. The TCR was taken from a woman in her forties or fifties with acute or convalescent COVID-19. Sequencing was done on a sample of peripheral blood. The V call is TRBV9, the J call TRBJ2-1, with a tentative D call TRBD2 (5 bases). The CDR3 DNA reads as TGTGCCAGCAGCGTAGGGAGCGGCTCCTACAATGAGCAGTTCTTC. Translating it yields CASSVGSGSYNEQFF.